Each of the 19 T cell receptor beta chains below was sequenced from the same sample in a study of blood T cell repertoires in COVID-19. Assay used: immunoSEQ multiplex PCR; TCRdb lists only in-frame clones, some missing. Among 95,000 to 150,000 clones listed, about 74% were seen once. Source material: peripheral blood. The receptors here all came from a man aged 55 to 70 with acute or convalescent COVID-19.

The chain joins TRBV5-1 to TRBJ2-1, with TRBD2 identical over 11 bases. The trim removed 4 bases at V and 0 bases at J, leaving 6 bases unmatched. The germline CDR1 and CDR2 sequences are SGHRS and YFSETQ. The CDR3 loop spans 17 amino acids. The CDR3 spells CASSPGTSGSSYNEQFF. CDR3 nucleotides: TGCGCCAGCAGCCCTGGGACTAGCGGTAGCTCCTACAATGAGCAGTTCTTC.

V usage is TRBV7-7 and J usage is TRBJ2-3; D might be TRBD1 (6 bases). CDR3 size: 15 residues. The germline CDR1 and CDR2 sequences are SSHAT and FNYEAQ (reference sequence). The V gene lost 5 bases and the J gene lost 2 bases, with 14 bases spanning the gap. The CDR3 spells CASSPTGTPTDTQYF. The CDR3 coding sequence is TGTGCCAGCAGCCCAACAGGGACCCCCACAGATACGCAGTATTTT.

This clone was seen once. This chain links TRBV27 with TRBJ2-1; D perhaps matches TRBD1 (7 bases). CDR3 size: 14 residues. The V gene's germline CDR1 is MNHEY and CDR2 SMNVEV (reference sequence). Trimming shortened V by 5 bases and J by 6 bases, and 14 bases separated the two germline ends. The CDR3 coding sequence is TGTGCCAGCAGTACCCGACAGGGAGGCAATGAGCAGTTCTTC. Translated: CASSTRQGGNEQFF.

The chain combines TRBV5-6 with TRBJ2-4, with unresolved D. V was shortened by 4 bases and J by 3 bases, with 8 bases between the two germline ends. The CDR3 is 13 amino acids. Looked up from germline, CDR1 is SGHDT and CDR2 is YYEEEE. CDR3 sequence reads: CASSGLGKNIQYF. The CDR3 coding sequence is TGTGCCAGCAGCGGCCTTGGCAAAAACATTCAGTACTTC.

CDR3 DNA sequence: TGTGCCTGGAGTGAACAGCCGGTTGGTGGCTACACCTTC. It codes for CAWSEQPVGGYTF. The V and J genes are TRBV30 and TRBJ1-2; D unresolved. The germline CDR1 and CDR2 sequences are GTSNPN and SVGIG (reference sequence). This CDR3 is built from 13 residues. V dropped 1 base and J dropped 7 bases, with 13 bases sitting between them.

This clone showed up just a few times. The chain employs TRBV7-9 and TRBJ1-1; D perhaps matches TRBD1 (5 bases). Trimming removed 7 bases at V and 6 bases at J, with 15 bases between. This CDR3 comprises 13 residues. CDR1 and CDR2 (germline): SEHNR, FQNEAQ (reference sequence). The CDR3 DNA reads as TGTGCCAGCACTCCCGCGGGACCCGCTGAAGCTTTCTTT. Protein product: CASTPAGPAEAFF.

The V gene is TRBV19, the J gene TRBJ1-2, with TRBD1 matching 7 bases. The CDR3 spans 13 residues. Germline-derived CDR1 and CDR2 are LNHDA and SQIVND (reference sequence). Losses at the gene ends were 1 base for V and 6 bases for J; bases not matched to a gene: 2. The CDR3 protein is CASSIGGGNGYTF. The CDR3 DNA follows: TGTGCCAGTAGTATAGGAGGGGGCAATGGCTACACCTTC. Variable domain in full (rest from reference TRBV19 and TRBJ1-2): DGGITQSPKYLFRKEGQNVTLSCEQNLNHDAMYWYRQDPGQGLRLIYYSQIVNDFQKGDIAEGYSVSREKKESFPLTVTSAQKNPTAFYLCASSIGGGNGYTFGSGTRLTVV.

This clone was observed a single time. The chain links TRBV30 to TRBJ2-7; the match to TRBD2 covers 15 bases. From germline, CDR1 is GTSNPN and CDR2 SVGIG (reference sequence). Trimming removed 2 bases from V and 7 bases from J; junction bases left unmatched: 6. This CDR3 comprises 15 residues. Here the CDR3 reads CAWSQGLAGGIEQYF. In nucleotides, the CDR3 is TGTGCCTGGAGTCAAGGACTAGCGGGGGGGATAGAGCAGTACTTC.

The chain carries TRBV5-6 and TRBJ1-2; no firm D call. The CDR3 is 11 amino acids. V was clipped by 2 bases and J by 7 bases, with 6 bases between them. CDR1 and CDR2 from the germline V gene are SGHDT and YYEEEE. The CDR3 region has the DNA TGTGCCAGCAGCTTCTCGCGTGGCTACACCTTC. It codes for CASSFSRGYTF.

This chain joins TRBV6-1 and TRBJ1-5; possibly TRBD1 for D (5 bases). The CDR3 runs to 16 residues. Germline loops: CDR1 MNHNS, CDR2 SASEGT. The V end was cut by 4 bases, the J end by 3 bases, with 16 bases between. As DNA, the CDR3 is TGTGCCAGCAGTGGAAACTGGGGGGGGTCCAATCAGCCCCAGCATTTT. This codes for CASSGNWGGSNQPQHF.

This clone was detected only a few times. V usage is TRBV27 and J usage is TRBJ1-2; the D gene is possibly TRBD1 (6 bases). V was pared by 5 bases and J by 2 bases, with 12 bases between. Germline loops: CDR1 MNHEY, CDR2 SMNVEV (reference sequence). The CDR3 covers 14 residues. CDR3 nucleotide sequence: TGTGCCAGCAGTAAAGAACAGGGCAACTATGGCTACACCTTC. Its protein product is CASSKEQGNYGYTF.

The gene calls are TRBV7-2 and TRBJ1-5; TRBD1 might be the D (5 bases). The CDR3 covers 15 residues. The germline V and J ends were trimmed by 1 base and 7 bases, with 14 bases remaining between them. CDR1 and CDR2 from the germline V gene are SGHTA and FQGNSA. As DNA, the CDR3 is TGTGCCAGCAGCTTAGTAGGGGCCCAAAGCCAGCCCCAGCATTTT. Protein: CASSLVGAQSQPQHF. The full variable domain, completed using reference TRBV7-2 and TRBJ1-5, is GAGVSQSPSNKVTEKGKDVELRCDPISGHTALYWYRQSLGQGLEFLIYFQGNSAPDKSGLPSDRFSAERTGGSVSTLTIQRTQQEDSAVYLCASSLVGAQSQPQHFGDGTRLSIL.

The chain has TRBV7-8 and TRBJ2-3; possibly TRBD2 for D (5 bases). V lost 5 bases, J lost 2 bases, and 11 bases lay in between. CDR1 is SGHVS, CDR2 FQNEAQ, per germline. The CDR3 length is 14 residues. The CDR3 nucleotides are TGTGCCAGCAGCCGAGGACTTAACACAGATACGCAGTATTTT. It codes for CASSRGLNTDTQYF.

The V call is TRBV6-6, the J call TRBJ1-2, with D maybe TRBD1 (6 bases). Trimming removed 8 bases at V and 5 bases at J, with 9 bases between. There are 11 residues in the CDR3. Germline V gene lookup returns CDR1 MNHNY and CDR2 SVGAGI (reference sequence). The CDR3 loop reads CASGGQYGYTF. The CDR3 nucleotides are TGTGCCAGCGGAGGACAGTATGGCTACACCTTC.

V usage is TRBV27 and J usage is TRBJ1-5; 7 bases line up with TRBD1. The CDR3 contains 14 residues. CDR1 and CDR2 (germline): MNHEY, SMNVEV (reference sequence). The J segment lost 11 bases and the V segment lost 3 bases, leaving 10 bases of the junction unmatched. CDR3 nucleotides: TGTGCCAGCAGTTTGACAGGAGGGGGCAGGGCCCAGCATTTT. Residues: CASSLTGGGRAQHF.

This clone came up once. This chain joins TRBV11-2 and TRBJ2-4; a weak D match, TRBD1 (5 bases). V was clipped by 5 bases and J by 0 bases, with 11 bases between them. Germline values: CDR1 SGHAT, CDR2 FQNNGV. The CDR3 consists of 15 residues. CDR3 sequence reads: CASSQTVLAKNIQYF. Written as DNA, the CDR3 is TGTGCCAGCAGCCAGACAGTTCTAGCCAAAAACATTCAGTACTTC. The full variable domain, with the rest looked up from reference TRBV11-2 and TRBJ2-4, is EAGVAQSPRYKIIEKRQSVAFWCNPISGHATLYWYQQILGQGPKLLIQFQNNGVVDDSQLPKDRFSAERLKGVDSTLKIQPAKLEDSAVYLCASSQTVLAKNIQYFGAGTRLSVL.

This sequence joins TRBV5-1 and TRBJ2-5; tentative D call: TRBD1 (6 bases). This CDR3 region has 13 residues. V was clipped by 4 bases and J by 4 bases, with 11 bases between them. Germline-derived CDR1 and CDR2 are SGHRS and YFSETQ. The CDR3 DNA is TGCGCCAGCAGCCCGGACAGTGGAGAGACCCAGTACTTC. It is translated as CASSPDSGETQYF.

The chain links TRBV2 to TRBJ2-3, with TRBD2 matching 12 bases. The V segment lost 5 bases and the J segment 2 bases; nucleotides outside the gene matches: 5. The germline V gene has CDR1 SNHLY and CDR2 FYNNEI. The CDR3 consists of 16 residues. CDR3 bases: TGTGCCAGCAGTCTAGCGGGGGGGCTATCCACAGATACGCAGTATTTT. Its protein is CASSLAGGLSTDTQYF.

The chain is built from TRBV14 and TRBJ2-3, with 11 positions matching TRBD1. The V segment lost 3 bases and the J segment 4 bases; nucleotides outside the gene matches: 9. Looked up from germline, CDR1 is SGHDN and CDR2 is FVKESK. The CDR3 loop spans 17 amino acids. The chain's CDR3 is CASSQQPGQGVADTQYF. The CDR3 DNA follows: TGTGCCAGCAGCCAGCAACCGGGACAGGGGGTTGCAGATACGCAGTATTTT.